A single T cell receptor beta chain is shown here with its context. Its matching antigen is unknown. These data are taken from a study of T-cell reconstitution after alpha-beta-depleted transplantation in children. Study-wide results and caveats: Newly produced T cells mostly accounted for T-cell counts and diversity one year post-transplant. For some patients, TCRbeta diversity was high at day 60 because of recipient T cells and thymic progenitors that survived. Reportedly, only several hundred clones from non-depleted graft cells drove alpha-beta T-cell counts at about two months.

Germline V lookup: CDR1 WNHNN, CDR2 SYGVQD (reference sequence). This CDR3 region has 16 residues. The trim removed 2 bases at V and 4 bases at J, leaving 6 bases unmatched. Unique molecular identifiers were incorporated when the TCRbeta library was constructed. TCRdb reprocessed the PCR reads via MiXCR and lists one record per CDR3 protein. This sample has more than 45,000 distinct CDR3 sequences; roughly half occur once, and the top ten carry more than 30%. This chain links TRBV10-1 with TRBJ2-1; 9 bases line up with TRBD2. The TCR was taken from a boy less than two years old with SCID, due to receive a stem cell transplant. This sample comprised peripheral blood, obtained before TCRalphabeta/CD19-depleted stem cell transplant. Written as DNA, the CDR3 is TGCGCCAGCAGTGAGAGTAGCGGGGGCAAATACAATGAGCAGTTCTTC. It encodes CASSESSGGKYNEQFF.